This TCR beta chain derives from a study of blood T cells in healthy people across ages. Trimming took 3 bases from V and 9 from J; bases not matched to a gene: 13. Germline V gives CDR1 DFQATT, CDR2 SNEGSKA (reference sequence). CDR3 length equals 15 residues. Primed by a sample-barcoded 5' primer and a J-beta primer mix, a second PCR proceeded for 7 to 11 cycles. From each sample, at least 2.5 million paired-end reads containing CDR3 were obtained. TCRdb redid the calling of the 5' RACE reads with MiXCR, one entry per CDR3 protein. The sample carries 1.5 million or so distinct CDR3 sequences, approximately 40% recorded once.

This chain joins TRBV20-1 and TRBJ2-1, with TRBD2 matching 8 bases. This TCR derives from a woman under 30 in good health. Sequencing was carried out using blood. Written as DNA, the CDR3 is TGCAGTGCTAGTACGCTAGCGGGTGCCAAGGGTGAGCAGTTCTTC. Amino acid sequence: CSASTLAGAKGEQFF.